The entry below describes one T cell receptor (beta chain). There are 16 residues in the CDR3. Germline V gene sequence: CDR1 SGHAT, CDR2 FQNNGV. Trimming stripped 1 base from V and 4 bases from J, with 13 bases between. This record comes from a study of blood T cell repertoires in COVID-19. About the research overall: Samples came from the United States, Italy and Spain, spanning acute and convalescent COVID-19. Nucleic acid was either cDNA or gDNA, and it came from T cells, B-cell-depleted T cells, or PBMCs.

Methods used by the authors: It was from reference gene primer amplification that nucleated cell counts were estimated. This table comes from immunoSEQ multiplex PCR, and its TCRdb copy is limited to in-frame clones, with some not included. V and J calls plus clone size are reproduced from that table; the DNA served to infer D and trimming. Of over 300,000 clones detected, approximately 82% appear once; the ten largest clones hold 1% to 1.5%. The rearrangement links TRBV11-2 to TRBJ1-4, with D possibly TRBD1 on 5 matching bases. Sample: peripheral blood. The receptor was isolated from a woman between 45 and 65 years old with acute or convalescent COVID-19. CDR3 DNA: TGTGCCAGCAGCTTAGTTAGCCAGGGAATTAATGAAAAACTGTTTTTT. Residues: CASSLVSQGINEKLFF. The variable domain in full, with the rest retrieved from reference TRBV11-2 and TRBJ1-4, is EAGVAQSPRYKIIEKRQSVAFWCNPISGHATLYWYQQILGQGPKLLIQFQNNGVVDDSQLPKDRFSAERLKGVDSTLKIQPAKLEDSAVYLCASSLVSQGINEKLFFGSGTQLSVL.